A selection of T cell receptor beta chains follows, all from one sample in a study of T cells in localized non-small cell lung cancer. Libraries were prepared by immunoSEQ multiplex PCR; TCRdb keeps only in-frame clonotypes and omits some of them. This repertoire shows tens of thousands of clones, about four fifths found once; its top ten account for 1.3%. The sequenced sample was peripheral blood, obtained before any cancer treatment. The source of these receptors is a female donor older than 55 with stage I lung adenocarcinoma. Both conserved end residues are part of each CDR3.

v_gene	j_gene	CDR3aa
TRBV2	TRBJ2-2	CASRATGWGTGELFF
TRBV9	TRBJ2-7	CASSPRSGQISYEQYF
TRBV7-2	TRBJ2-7	CASSLLRSSYEQYF
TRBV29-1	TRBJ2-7	CSVTQGLYEQYF
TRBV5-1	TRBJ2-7	CASSGTESSYEQYF
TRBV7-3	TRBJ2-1	CASSPGPSRNEQFF
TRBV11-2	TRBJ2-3	CASSLGYSADTQYF
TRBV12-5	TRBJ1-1	CASGLGATTEAFF
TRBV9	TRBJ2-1	CASSSTSPPLRGEQFF
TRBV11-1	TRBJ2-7	CASSLTGNKYEQYF
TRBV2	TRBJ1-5	CASSPQSNQPQHF
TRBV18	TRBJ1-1	CASSPAAGTEAFF
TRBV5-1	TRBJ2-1	CASSETAGAAYNEQFF
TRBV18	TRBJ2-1	CASSPGDRVYNEQFF
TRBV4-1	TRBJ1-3	CASSQRDRGGSRNTIYF